This T cell receptor (beta chain) stems from a study of shared clonotypes between healthy human individuals. Study as a whole: CD8 memory received one plate per donor, CD8 naive two, CD4 memory three and CD4 naive three. Study results and limitations: Four donors showed sharing of approximately 5% of naive CD4 clonotypes. Compared with memory subsets, naive subsets generally had larger estimated richness. Since donors were few, the genetic and exposure-history diversity represented was limited.

With regard to this clone: Its cognate antigen is unknown.

Assay: immunoSEQ multiplex PCR; the TCRdb copy retains only in-frame clones and omits some. The sample includes approximately 2,300,000 clones, around 92% of them seen just once. Germline values: CDR1 SEHNR, CDR2 FQNEAQ (reference sequence). This CDR3 has 12 amino acids. The germline V and J ends were trimmed by 1 base and 8 bases, with 8 bases remaining between them. This TCR was sampled from a man aged 18 to 30 in good health. Some clones in this sample may be carry-over from other donors' samples. The sequencing input was naive CD4+ T cells from PBMCs. Subset described: CD45RA+ positively selected. V gene TRBV7-9 combines with J gene TRBJ1-1, with D tentatively TRBD1 (5 bases). The CDR3 nucleotides read TGTGCCAGCAGCTTAGTAGCAGGGGAAGCTTTCTTT. This gives the protein CASSLVAGEAFF.